Below are 30 T cell receptor beta chains sequenced from a single sample in a study of cytomegalovirus exposure and HLA in healthy donors. Use of 60 Vbeta and 13 Jbeta primers characterized the PCR. Method: immunoSEQ multiplex PCR; TCRdb's copy keeps in-frame clones and lacks some. The repertoire holds 75,000 to 95,000 clones, with roughly 80% as singletons. The specimen sequenced was PBMCs. The receptors derive from a human donor in good health.

The genes are TRBV19 and TRBJ1-2, with TRBD1 matching over 9 bases. Trimming cost V 7 bases and J 4 bases; bases outside gene matches: 10. Germline V gives CDR1 LNHDA, CDR2 SQIVND (reference sequence). There are 15 residues in the CDR3. The CDR3 region is CASILGQGRLYGYTF. The CDR3 DNA sequence: TGTGCCAGTATTTTAGGACAGGGGAGGCTCTATGGCTACACCTTC.

This clone has more than one count but fewer than ten. The rearrangement links TRBV9 to TRBJ2-7, with 7 bases fitting TRBD1. The V gene end was trimmed by 3 bases and the J gene end by 0 bases; junction bases not matched to a gene: 6. There are 15 residues in the CDR3. Germline V gene lookup returns CDR1 SGDLS and CDR2 YYNGEE. The CDR3 loop is CASSAQTGFSYEQYF. In DNA, the CDR3 is TGTGCCAGCAGCGCCCAGACAGGGTTCTCCTACGAGCAGTACTTC.

This chain links TRBV19 with TRBJ1-6; tentative D call: TRBD1 (6 bases). V was cut by 5 bases and J by 0 bases, with 20 bases left in between. CDR3 length: 19 residues. The germline CDR1 and CDR2 sequences are LNHDA and SQIVND (reference sequence). CDR3 amino acids: CASSGTGHRLSSYNSPLHF. The CDR3 DNA is TGTGCCAGTAGTGGAACGGGACATCGCCTGAGCTCCTATAATTCACCCCTCCACTTT.

Ten or more counts support this clone. The rearrangement uses TRBV5-8 and TRBJ2-7, with TRBD2 matching over 14 bases. The germline V gene has CDR1 SGHTS and CDR2 YDEGEE. CDR3 size: 15 residues. V lost 3 bases and J lost 3; bases outside the gene matches: 2. The CDR3 sequence is CASSWGLAGDYEQYF. The CDR3, as DNA: TGTGCCAGCAGCTGGGGACTAGCGGGGGACTACGAGCAGTACTTC.

The V and J genes are TRBV5-1 and TRBJ2-1, with TRBD2 identical over 11 bases. Germline V gene data show CDR1 as SGHRS and CDR2 as YFSETQ. V shed 4 bases and J 2 bases; nucleotides not matched to a gene: 14. The CDR3 extends over 19 amino acids. Written as DNA, the CDR3 is TGCGCCAGCAGCCCCACCGGGACTAGCGGCCGAAGGACCTACAATGAGCAGTTCTTC. Its translation: CASSPTGTSGRRTYNEQFF. Variable domain in full (rest from reference TRBV5-1 and TRBJ2-1): KAGVTQTPRYLIKTRGQQVTLSCSPISGHRSVSWYQQTPGQGLQFLFEYFSETQRNKGNFPGRFSGRQFSNSRSEMNVSTLELGDSALYLCASSPTGTSGRRTYNEQFFGPGTRLTVL.

With respect to this clone: Its ends do not fully match the called genes, so a read error is possible. The sample carries other DNA sequences with the same CDR3. This sequence joins TRBV2 and TRBJ1-1; 9 bases align to TRBD1. There are 13 residues in the CDR3. In germline, CDR1 is SNHLY, CDR2 FYNNEI. The CDR3, as DNA: TGTGCCAGGACAGGGGGTAGGAACACTGAAGCCTTCTTT. Translating gives CARTGGRNTEAFF.

V and J are TRBV6-5 and TRBJ1-1; D might be TRBD1 (5 bases). Germline-derived CDR1 and CDR2 are MNHEY and SVGAGI. V lost 9 bases and J lost 6, with 23 bases in between. The CDR3 loop spans 15 amino acids. CDR3 sequence reads: CASTGRDLGGSEAFF. The CDR3 DNA reads TGTGCCAGTACAGGTAGGGACCTTGGAGGGTCTGAAGCTTTCTTT.

This chain links TRBV2 with TRBJ2-5, with D maybe TRBD2 (5 bases). V was shortened by 2 bases and J by 7 bases, with 11 bases between the two germline ends. The germline gives CDR1 SNHLY, CDR2 FYNNEI. The CDR3 is 13 residues long. CDR3 protein: CASSEIGVGTQYF. The CDR3 region has the DNA TGTGCCAGCAGTGAAATCGGGGTGGGGACCCAGTACTTC.

For this clone: A junction end diverges from the germline sequence, so it may reflect a read error. The V gene is TRBV9, the J gene TRBJ2-5, with D possibly being TRBD2 (5 bases). The CDR3 contains 16 residues. CDR1 and CDR2 from the germline V gene are SGDLS and YYNGEE. This chain's CDR3 is CASSPPRLTKFSDIHF. The CDR3 nucleotides are TGTGCCAGCAGCCCCCCTAGACTGACAAAGTTTAGCGATATCCACTTC.

This clone was detected only a few times. This chain uses TRBV2 with TRBJ2-3, with unresolved D. V gave up 7 bases and J gave up 1 base, with 6 bases separating them. Germline V gene sequence: CDR1 SNHLY, CDR2 FYNNEI. The CDR3 has 12 amino acids. In DNA form, the CDR3 reads TGTGCCAGCACTAAAGGCACAGATACGCAGTATTTT. It is translated as CASTKGTDTQYF. The whole variable domain, filled in from reference TRBV2 and TRBJ2-3, reads EPEVTQTPSHQVTQMGQEVILRCVPISNHLYFYWYRQILGQKVEFLVSFYNNEISEKSEIFDDQFSVERPDGSNFTLKIRSTKLEDSAMYFCASTKGTDTQYFGPGTRLTVL.

This chain uses TRBV6-5 with TRBJ2-4; D gene ambiguous. The CDR3 is 14 amino acids. Between the trimmed V and J ends, which lost 2 bases and 9 bases, there was a span of 14 bases. Germline values: CDR1 MNHEY, CDR2 SVGAGI. For the CDR3, the DNA is TGTGCCAGCAGTTACGCTTACCTGAGAGGCATTCAGTACTTC. It yields the protein CASSYAYLRGIQYF.

The V call is TRBV27, the J call TRBJ2-2, with D maybe TRBD1 (7 bases). CDR3 length: 14 residues. With 4 bases removed from V and 5 bases from J, the gap between germline ends came to 11 bases. Germline CDR1 and CDR2: MNHEY and SMNVEV (reference sequence). This CDR3 is CASSSPGGTGELFF. For the CDR3, the DNA is TGTGCCAGCAGTTCCCCAGGGGGGACCGGGGAGCTGTTTTTT.

The chain joins TRBV5-6 to TRBJ2-7; 9 positions agree with TRBD1. Per the germline V gene, CDR1 is SGHDT and CDR2 is YYEEEE. The V gene end was trimmed by 0 bases and the J gene end by 6 bases; junction bases not matched to a gene: 13. The CDR3 covers 17 residues. The CDR3 DNA follows: TGTGCCAGCAGCTTGGGCTACAGGGGGCCGGTTGAGGGCGAGCAGTACTTC. Translating it yields CASSLGYRGPVEGEQYF.

The rearrangement joins TRBV7-9 to TRBJ2-1, with 9 bases identical to TRBD1. V was clipped by 5 bases and J by 4 bases; unmatched bases: 9. Germline values: CDR1 SEHNR, CDR2 FQNEAQ (reference sequence). This CDR3 region has 16 residues. CDR3 DNA sequence: TGTGCCAGCAGCCAGTTGTCCGGGACAGGGTACAATGAGCAGTTCTTC. Translated: CASSQLSGTGYNEQFF.

J is TRBJ1-4 and V is TRBV5-1; TRBD1 agrees at 7 bases. The CDR3 consists of 14 residues. The germline V gene has CDR1 SGHRS and CDR2 YFSETQ. The V gene end was trimmed by 8 bases and the J gene end by 3 bases; junction bases not matched to a gene: 7. CDR3 nucleotides: TGCGCCAGAGAAAACAGGGGTGCTAATGAAAAACTGTTTTTT. Translation gives CARENRGANEKLFF.

The CDR3 region is CASSQGIPTGELFF. DNA for the CDR3: TGTGCCAGCAGCCAGGGCATACCCACCGGGGAGCTGTTTTTT. The chain has TRBV6-5 and TRBJ2-2; maybe TRBD1 (5 bases). CDR1 is MNHEY and CDR2 is SVGAGI in the germline V gene. V lost 6 bases and J 4 bases, leaving 12 bases between the germline ends. This CDR3 has 14 amino acids.

This chain connects TRBV6-5 to TRBJ2-7, with TRBD1 identical over 7 bases. The trim removed 10 bases at V and 1 base at J, leaving 7 bases unmatched. In germline, CDR1 is MNHEY, CDR2 SVGAGI. The CDR3 covers 13 residues. CDR3 in DNA: TGTGCCATCCGGGACAGAAGGTCCTACGAGCAGTACTTC. Its translation is CAIRDRRSYEQYF.

The chain links TRBV4-3 to TRBJ2-5, with 8 nucleotides matching TRBD1. The J call may be in error: the DNA end matches TRBJ2-7 better. The CDR3 loop spans 15 amino acids. Per the germline V gene, CDR1 is LGHNA and CDR2 is YSLEER. The CDR3 protein is CASSQDWDRPYEQYF. The CDR3 nucleotides read TGCGCCAGCAGCCAAGACTGGGACAGGCCCTACGAGCAGTACTTC.

The rearrangement links TRBV25-1 to TRBJ2-2, with D possibly TRBD1 on 7 matching bases. From germline, CDR1 is MGHDK and CDR2 SYGVNS. This CDR3 has 15 amino acids. V was shortened by 9 bases and J by 5 bases, with 19 bases between the two germline ends. DNA for the CDR3: TGTGCCAGGCAGGGGGGCCCGGAGCCAACCGGGGAGCTGTTTTTT. This codes for CARQGGPEPTGELFF.

The chain uses TRBV25-1 and TRBJ2-7; 8 bases match TRBD1. The length of the CDR3 is 14 residues. Germline trimming cut 2 bases from V and 4 bases from J; bases unmatched to any gene: 4. CDR1 and CDR2 from the germline V gene are MGHDK and SYGVNS. CDR3 DNA sequence: TGTGCCAGCAGTGAACAGGGGGCGTTGTACGAGCAGTACTTC. Protein sequence: CASSEQGALYEQYF.

The gene calls are TRBV6-5 and TRBJ2-3, with a possible D match to TRBD1 (5 bases). This CDR3 is built from 12 residues. Germline values: CDR1 MNHEY, CDR2 SVGAGI. Trimming took off 6 bases at V and 9 bases at J, with 13 bases between the two ends. The CDR3 region is CASRKGSGTQYF. In nucleotides, the CDR3 is TGTGCCAGCAGGAAGGGGTCAGGCACGCAGTATTTT.

There are a few counts of this clone. The CDR3 region has the DNA TGTGCCAGCAGCTTGATCGGACAGGGGATCTACGAGCAGTACTTC. This translates into CASSLIGQGIYEQYF. The genes are TRBV5-6 and TRBJ2-7; 9 bases map to TRBD1. The V gene's germline CDR1 is SGHDT and CDR2 YYEEEE. The CDR3 has 15 amino acids. The junction had 5 bases not matched to a gene; V was cut back by 1 base and J by 3 bases.

The genes are TRBV12-5 and TRBJ1-5, with D unresolved. The CDR3 length is 13 residues. V was clipped by 4 bases and J by 1 base, with 5 bases between them. The germline V gene has CDR1 LGHNT and CDR2 FRNRAP. The CDR3 loop is CASGSESNQPQHF. The DNA for the CDR3 is TGTGCTAGTGGTTCAGAAAGCAATCAGCCCCAGCATTTT.

The chain carries TRBV2 and TRBJ1-1; TRBD1 is a possible D gene (5 bases). Trimming removed 8 bases from V and 0 bases from J, with 10 bases in between. The CDR3 spans 13 residues. Per the germline V gene, CDR1 is SNHLY and CDR2 is FYNNEI. CDR3 nucleotide sequence: TGTGCCAGCCTTACAGGTATGAACACTGAAGCTTTCTTT. Translation: CASLTGMNTEAFF.

V gene TRBV6-1 combines with J gene TRBJ1-6; D gene ambiguous. The germline gives CDR1 MNHNS, CDR2 SASEGT. CDR3 size: 11 residues. V was pared by 10 bases and J by 8 bases, with 9 bases between. The DNA of the CDR3 is TGTGCCACCCGGGGATATTCACCCCTCCACTTT. It yields the protein CATRGYSPLHF.

CDR3 sequence: CASRVTASRGYTF. CDR3 nucleotides: TGTGCCAGCCGCGTGACAGCTTCTCGGGGCTACACCTTC. The V and J genes are TRBV6-5 and TRBJ1-2; possibly TRBD1 for D (5 bases). In germline, CDR1 is MNHEY, CDR2 SVGAGI. This CDR3 is 13 amino acids long. The V and J ends lost 8 bases and 8 bases respectively, with 18 bases between them.

CDR3 protein: CASSLVGELNYGYTF. The DNA for the CDR3 is TGTGCCAGCAGTTTAGTCGGGGAGTTAAACTATGGCTACACCTTC. V and J are TRBV27 and TRBJ1-2; D is unclear. The length of the CDR3 is 15 residues. The ends were cut back, 2 bases at V and 2 bases at J, with 12 bases in the middle. The V gene's germline CDR1 is MNHEY and CDR2 SMNVEV (reference sequence).

Of note for this clone: With a much larger clone just one base away, this may be a read error. The chain uses TRBV4-1 and TRBJ1-4, with a possible D match to TRBD1 (5 bases). CDR1 is MGHRA and CDR2 is YSYEKL in the germline V gene. The V end lost 0 bases, the J end lost 13 bases, and 12 bases lay between the germline ends. The CDR3 extends over 13 amino acids. The CDR3 DNA reads as TGCGCCAGCAGCCAAGATGGGGGGATGGGACTGTTTTTT. It yields the protein CASSQDGGMGLFF.

This clone was counted a single time. The chain recombines TRBV6-5 with TRBJ1-2; 10 nucleotides align to TRBD1. J lost 3 bases, V lost 6 bases, and 7 bases had no gene match. The CDR3 covers 15 residues. Germline V gene sequence: CDR1 MNHEY, CDR2 SVGAGI. CDR3 in DNA: TGTGCCAGCAGCTTCACGACAGGGGGCGACTATGGCTACACCTTC. It specifies CASSFTTGGDYGYTF.

The chain uses TRBV6-6 and TRBJ1-2; D gene ambiguous. V lost 0 bases and J lost 8, with 7 bases in between. CDR1 is MNHNY and CDR2 is SVGAGI in the germline V gene (reference sequence). The CDR3 has 12 amino acids. The CDR3 DNA reads TGTGCCAGCAGTTACTCTCGAGGGGGCTACACCTTC. It is translated as CASSYSRGGYTF.